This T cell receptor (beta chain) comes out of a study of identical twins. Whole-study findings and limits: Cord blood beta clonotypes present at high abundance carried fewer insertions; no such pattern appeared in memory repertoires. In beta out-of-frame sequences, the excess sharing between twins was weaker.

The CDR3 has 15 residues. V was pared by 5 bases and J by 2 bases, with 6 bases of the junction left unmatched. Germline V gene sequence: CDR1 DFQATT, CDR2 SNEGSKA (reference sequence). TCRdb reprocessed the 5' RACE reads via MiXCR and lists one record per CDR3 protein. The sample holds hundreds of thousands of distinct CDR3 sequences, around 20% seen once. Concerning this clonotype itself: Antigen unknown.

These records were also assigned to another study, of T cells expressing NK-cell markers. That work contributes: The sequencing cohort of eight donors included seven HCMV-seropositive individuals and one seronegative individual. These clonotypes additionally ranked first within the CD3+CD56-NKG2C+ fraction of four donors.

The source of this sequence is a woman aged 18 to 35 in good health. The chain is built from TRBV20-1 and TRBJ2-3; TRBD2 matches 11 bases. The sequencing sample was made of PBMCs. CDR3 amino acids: CSAPRLAGTTDTQYF. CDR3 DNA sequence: TGCAGTGCTCCGAGACTAGCGGGGACCACAGATACGCAGTATTTT.